The next 14 T cell receptor beta chains were all read from a single sample in a study of T cell responses to AZD1222 COVID-19 vaccine. Measured with immunoSEQ multiplex PCR; TCRdb has only the in-frame clones, and not every one. The sample includes 160,000 or so clones, 92% of them seen just once. Sequencing used peripheral blood, obtained 28 days after the second AZD1222 dose. Every receptor here comes from an adult who received the AZD1222 COVID-19 vaccine.

As DNA, the CDR3 is TGTGCCAGCAGCTTAGATTCGTTCTCTGGAAACACCATATATTTT. Its protein product is CASSLDSFSGNTIYF. The gene calls are TRBV7-2 and TRBJ1-3; D uncertain. The CDR3 sequence is 15 residues long. Trimming shortened V by 1 base and J by 0 bases, and 7 bases separated the two germline ends. CDR1 and CDR2 (germline): SGHTA, FQGNSA.

The chain has TRBV7-2 and TRBJ2-7; TRBD1 aligns across 7 bases. Germline trimming cut 5 bases from V and 0 bases from J; bases unmatched to any gene: 10. CDR1 is SGHTA and CDR2 is FQGNSA in the germline V gene. This CDR3 has 16 residues. CDR3 loop: CASSQGVRMSSYEQYF. The CDR3 nucleotides are TGTGCCAGCAGCCAGGGGGTCAGGATGAGCTCCTACGAGCAGTACTTC. Based on the CDR3 plus reference TRBV7-2 and TRBJ2-7, the full variable domain is GAGVSQSPSNKVTEKGKDVELRCDPISGHTALYWYRQSLGQGLEFLIYFQGNSAPDKSGLPSDRFSAERTGGSVSTLTIQRTQQEDSAVYLCASSQGVRMSSYEQYFGPGTRLTVT.

On this clone itself: This specimen includes other DNA sequences encoding the same CDR3. The chain combines TRBV5-1 with TRBJ1-2; perhaps TRBD1 as D (5 bases). The CDR3 contains 13 residues. Germline lookup yields CDR1 SGHRS and CDR2 YFSETQ. Trimming cost V 0 bases and J 5 bases, with 8 bases left between them. CDR3 sequence reads: CASSLEGPYGYTF. DNA for the CDR3: TGCGCCAGCAGCTTGGAGGGGCCGTATGGCTACACCTTC.

V usage is TRBV10-3 and J usage is TRBJ1-2; the D gene is possibly TRBD1 (5 bases). Trimming took 0 bases from V and 6 from J, leaving 14 bases between them. There are 15 residues in the CDR3. Germline-derived CDR1 and CDR2 are ENHRY and SYGVKD. CDR3 nucleotides: TGTGCCATCAGTGAGTCGAGACAGTCCCTGGATGGCTACACCTTC. It codes for CAISESRQSLDGYTF.

This clone was found once. The J gene is TRBJ2-2, the V gene TRBV7-9; the D gene could be TRBD1 or TRBD2 (6 bases each). This CDR3 region has 16 residues. CDR1 SEHNR and CDR2 FQNEAQ come from the germline V gene (reference sequence). V was clipped by 6 bases and J by 5 bases, with 19 bases between them. CDR3 bases: TGTGCCAGCAGTTGGCAGGAAGGGGGGTCGACCGGGGAGCTGTTTTTT. It translates to CASSWQEGGSTGELFF. The full variable domain, its missing parts supplied by reference TRBV7-9 and TRBJ2-2, is DTGVSQNPRHKITKRGQNVTFRCDPISEHNRLYWYRQTLGQGPEFLTYFQNEAQLEKSRLLSDRFSAERPKGSFSTLEIQRTEQGDSAMYLCASSWQEGGSTGELFFGEGSRLTVL.

The chain carries TRBV14 and TRBJ2-4; tentative D call: TRBD1 (8 bases). The V end was cut by 2 bases, the J end by 8 bases, with 16 bases between. Germline values: CDR1 SGHDN, CDR2 FVKESK. CDR3 length: 15 residues. In DNA form, the CDR3 reads TGTGCCAGCAGCCAAACAGGGGGAGGGCCGGACATTCAGTACTTC. Translating it yields CASSQTGGGPDIQYF. The variable domain in full, completed from reference TRBV14 and TRBJ2-4, reads EAGVTQFPSHSVIEKGQTVTLRCDPISGHDNLYWYRRVMGKEIKFLLHFVKESKQDESGMPNNRFLAERTGGTYSTLKVQPAELEDSGVYFCASSQTGGGPDIQYFGAGTRLSVL.

This chain uses TRBV7-8 with TRBJ1-1, with D possibly matching TRBD1 (6 bases). The V gene lost 3 bases and the J gene lost 4 bases, with 12 bases spanning the gap. Germline V lookup: CDR1 SGHVS, CDR2 FQNEAQ. The CDR3 runs 14 residues. The CDR3 reads CASSFNRAGTEAFF. The CDR3 nucleotides read TGTGCCAGCAGCTTTAACAGGGCTGGCACTGAAGCTTTCTTT. Supplemented by reference TRBV7-8 and TRBJ1-1, the full variable domain reads GAGVSQSPRYKVAKRGQDVALRCDPISGHVSLFWYQQALGQGPEFLTYFQNEAQLDKSGLPSDRFFAERPEGSVSTLKIQRTQQEDSAVYLCASSFNRAGTEAFFGQGTRLTVV.

The chain joins TRBV5-5 to TRBJ1-1; 10 nucleotides line up with TRBD1. Trimming took 5 bases from V and 1 from J; bases not matched to a gene: 2. The CDR3 contains 14 residues. CDR1 is SGHKS, CDR2 YYEKEE, per germline (reference sequence). CDR3 bases: TGTGCCAGCAGTAGACAGGGGGCGAACACTGAAGCTTTCTTT. It is translated as CASSRQGANTEAFF.

This chain connects TRBV6-1 to TRBJ2-1; 16 bases map to TRBD2. Germline CDR1 is MNHNS and CDR2 is SASEGT. Unmatched junction bases numbered 2, after V lost 4 bases and J lost 2 bases. The CDR3 is 17 amino acids. The CDR3 nucleotides are TGTGCCAGCAGTGCCGGGACTAGCGGGGGGGCCTACAATGAGCAGTTCTTC. It codes for CASSAGTSGGAYNEQFF.

The chain has TRBV2 and TRBJ1-2, with D unclear. Between the trimmed V and J ends, which lost 0 bases and 4 bases, there was a span of 9 bases. Germline CDR1 is SNHLY and CDR2 is FYNNEI. The CDR3 contains 14 residues. CDR3 in DNA: TGTGCCAGCAGTGAAGCGCCGGGGTCCTATGGCTACACCTTC. Encoded protein: CASSEAPGSYGYTF.

The chain joins TRBV7-2 to TRBJ2-1, with 10 bases aligning to TRBD2. Germline V gene data show CDR1 as SGHTA and CDR2 as FQGNSA. V lost 7 bases, J lost 0 bases, and 9 bases stayed unmatched. CDR3 length: 17 amino acids. The DNA for the CDR3 is TGTGCCAGCACCACATCGACTAGCGGGTACTCCTACAATGAGCAGTTCTTC. Residues: CASTTSTSGYSYNEQFF. Drawing the rest from reference TRBV7-2 and TRBJ2-1, the complete variable domain is GAGVSQSPSNKVTEKGKDVELRCDPISGHTALYWYRQSLGQGLEFLIYFQGNSAPDKSGLPSDRFSAERTGGSVSTLTIQRTQQEDSAVYLCASTTSTSGYSYNEQFFGPGTRLTVL.

The chain employs TRBV6-1 and TRBJ1-2; possibly TRBD1 for D (5 bases). This CDR3 has 15 residues. Trimming pared 2 bases from V and 7 bases from J, leaving 17 bases between. CDR1 and CDR2 from the germline V gene are MNHNS and SASEGT. The CDR3 reads CASSEFRTYTGGYTF. CDR3 DNA sequence: TGTGCCAGCAGTGAATTCCGGACCTACACAGGTGGCTACACCTTC.

The chain combines TRBV7-2 with TRBJ1-1; the D is unclear. CDR3 length: 14 amino acids. Germline V gene data show CDR1 as SGHTA and CDR2 as FQGNSA. V dropped 2 bases and J dropped 5 bases, with 12 bases sitting between them. For the CDR3, the DNA is TGTGCCAGCAGCTTAATCCGGGGAGGGACTGAAGCTTTCTTT. Translating it yields CASSLIRGGTEAFF. The full variable domain, its missing parts supplied by reference TRBV7-2 and TRBJ1-1, is GAGVSQSPSNKVTEKGKDVELRCDPISGHTALYWYRQSLGQGLEFLIYFQGNSAPDKSGLPSDRFSAERTGGSVSTLTIQRTQQEDSAVYLCASSLIRGGTEAFFGQGTRLTVV.

This chain connects TRBV6-5 to TRBJ1-6; D is unclear. From germline, CDR1 is MNHEY and CDR2 SVGAGI. The CDR3 covers 16 residues. V shed 0 bases and J shed 3 bases, with 9 bases lying between them. The CDR3 bases are TGTGCCAGCAGTTACTCCTTCCTCCTCTATAATTCACCCCTCCACTTT. It codes for CASSYSFLLYNSPLHF.